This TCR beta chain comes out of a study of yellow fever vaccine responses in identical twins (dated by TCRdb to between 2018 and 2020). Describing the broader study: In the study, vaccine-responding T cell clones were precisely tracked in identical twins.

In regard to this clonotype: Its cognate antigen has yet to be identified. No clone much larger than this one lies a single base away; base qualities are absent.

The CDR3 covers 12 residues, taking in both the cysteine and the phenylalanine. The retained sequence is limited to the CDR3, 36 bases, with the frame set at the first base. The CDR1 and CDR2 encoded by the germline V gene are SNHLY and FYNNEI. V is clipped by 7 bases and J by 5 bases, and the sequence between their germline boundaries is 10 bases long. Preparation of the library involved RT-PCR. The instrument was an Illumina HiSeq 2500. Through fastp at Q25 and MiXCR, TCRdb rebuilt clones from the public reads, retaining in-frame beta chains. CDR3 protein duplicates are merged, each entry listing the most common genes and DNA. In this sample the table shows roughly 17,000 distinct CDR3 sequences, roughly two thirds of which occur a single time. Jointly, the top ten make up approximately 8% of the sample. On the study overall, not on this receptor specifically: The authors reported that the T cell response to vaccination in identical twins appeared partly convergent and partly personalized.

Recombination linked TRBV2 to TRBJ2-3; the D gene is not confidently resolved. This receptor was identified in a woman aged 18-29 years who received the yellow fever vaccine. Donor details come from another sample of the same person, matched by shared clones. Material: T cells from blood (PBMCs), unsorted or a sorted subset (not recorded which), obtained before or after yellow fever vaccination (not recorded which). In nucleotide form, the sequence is TGTGCCAGCACTTTGAGAGGAGATACGCAGTATTTT. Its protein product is CASTLRGDTQYF.